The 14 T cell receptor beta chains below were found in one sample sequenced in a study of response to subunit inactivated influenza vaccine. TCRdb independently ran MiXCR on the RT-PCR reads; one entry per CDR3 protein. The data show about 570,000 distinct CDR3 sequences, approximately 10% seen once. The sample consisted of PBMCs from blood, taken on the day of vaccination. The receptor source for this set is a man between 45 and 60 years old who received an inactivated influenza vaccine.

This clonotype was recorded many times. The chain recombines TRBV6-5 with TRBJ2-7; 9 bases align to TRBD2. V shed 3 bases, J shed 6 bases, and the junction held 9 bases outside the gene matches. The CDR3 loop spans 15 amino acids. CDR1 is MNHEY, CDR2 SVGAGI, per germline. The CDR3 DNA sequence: TGTGCCAGCAGTTATTTGGCGGGAGGGCCGGGCGAGCAGTACTTC. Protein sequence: CASSYLAGGPGEQYF.

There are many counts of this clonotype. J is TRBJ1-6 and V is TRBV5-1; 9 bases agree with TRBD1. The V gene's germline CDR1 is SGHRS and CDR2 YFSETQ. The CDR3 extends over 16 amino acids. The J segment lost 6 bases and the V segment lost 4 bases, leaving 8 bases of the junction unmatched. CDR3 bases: TGCGCCAGCAGCGCATCCGGGACAGGGTTTAATTCACCCCTCCACTTT. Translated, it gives CASSASGTGFNSPLHF.

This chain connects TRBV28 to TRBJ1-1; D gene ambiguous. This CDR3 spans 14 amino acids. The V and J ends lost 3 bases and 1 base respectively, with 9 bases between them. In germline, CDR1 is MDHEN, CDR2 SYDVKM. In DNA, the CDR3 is TGTGCCAGCAGTTTGTTTTCCCGGAACACTGAAGCTTTCTTT. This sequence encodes CASSLFSRNTEAFF.

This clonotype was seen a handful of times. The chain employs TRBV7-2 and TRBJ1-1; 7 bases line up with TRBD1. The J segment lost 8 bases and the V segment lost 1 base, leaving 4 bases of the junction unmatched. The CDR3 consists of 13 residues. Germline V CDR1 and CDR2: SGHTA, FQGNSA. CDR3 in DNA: TGTGCCAGCAGCTTAGGACGACAGGGAGAAGCTTTCTTT. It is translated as CASSLGRQGEAFF.

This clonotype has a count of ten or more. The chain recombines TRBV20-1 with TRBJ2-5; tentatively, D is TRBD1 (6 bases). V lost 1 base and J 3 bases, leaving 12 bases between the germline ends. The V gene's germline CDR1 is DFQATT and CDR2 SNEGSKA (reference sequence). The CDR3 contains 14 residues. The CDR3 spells CSARATDSKETQYF. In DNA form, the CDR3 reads TGCAGTGCTAGAGCCACGGACAGCAAAGAGACCCAGTACTTC.

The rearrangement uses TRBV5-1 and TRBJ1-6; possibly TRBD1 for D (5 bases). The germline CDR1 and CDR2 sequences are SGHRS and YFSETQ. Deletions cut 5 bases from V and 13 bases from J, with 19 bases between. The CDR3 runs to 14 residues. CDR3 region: CASSTGTPGNPLHF. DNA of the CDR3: TGCGCCAGCAGTACCGGGACGCCGGGGAATCCCCTCCACTTT.

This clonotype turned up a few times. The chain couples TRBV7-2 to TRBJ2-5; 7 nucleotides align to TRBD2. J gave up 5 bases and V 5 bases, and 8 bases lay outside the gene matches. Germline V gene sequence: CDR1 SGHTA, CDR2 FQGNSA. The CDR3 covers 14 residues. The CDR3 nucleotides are TGTGCCAGCAGCATAAAAGCGGGGCGTGAGACCCAGTACTTC. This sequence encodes CASSIKAGRETQYF.

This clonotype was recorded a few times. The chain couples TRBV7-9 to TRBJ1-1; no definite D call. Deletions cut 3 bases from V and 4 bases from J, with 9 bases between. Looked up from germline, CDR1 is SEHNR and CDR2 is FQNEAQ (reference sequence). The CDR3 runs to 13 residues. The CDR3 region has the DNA TGTGCCAGCAGCTTCAAGGCCCCCACTGAAGCTTTCTTT. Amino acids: CASSFKAPTEAFF.

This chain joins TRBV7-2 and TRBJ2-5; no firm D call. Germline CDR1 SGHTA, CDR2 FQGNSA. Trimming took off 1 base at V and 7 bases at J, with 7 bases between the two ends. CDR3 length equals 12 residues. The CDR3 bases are TGTGCCAGCAGCTTAGATGAAGGGACCCAGTACTTC. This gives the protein CASSLDEGTQYF.

CDR3 amino acids: CASSSGGEGDTQYF. The CDR3 DNA sequence: TGTGCCAGCAGCTCCGGGGGGGAAGGAGATACGCAGTATTTT. The chain recombines TRBV5-6 with TRBJ2-3; 8 bases map to TRBD2. CDR1 SGHDT and CDR2 YYEEEE come from the germline V gene. The CDR3 is 14 residues long. Losses at the gene ends were 3 bases for V and 5 bases for J; bases not matched to a gene: 5.

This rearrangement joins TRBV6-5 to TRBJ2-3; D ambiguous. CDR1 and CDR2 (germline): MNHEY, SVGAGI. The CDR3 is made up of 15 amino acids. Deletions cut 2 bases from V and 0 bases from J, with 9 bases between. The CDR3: CASSYGFTSTDTQYF. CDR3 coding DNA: TGTGCCAGCAGTTACGGGTTTACTAGCACAGATACGCAGTATTTT.

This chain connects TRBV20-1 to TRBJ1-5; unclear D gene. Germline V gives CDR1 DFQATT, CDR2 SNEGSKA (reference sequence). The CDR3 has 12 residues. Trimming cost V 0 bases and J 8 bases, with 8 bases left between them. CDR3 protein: CSARDQAKPQHF. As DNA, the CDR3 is TGCAGTGCTAGAGACCAGGCGAAGCCCCAGCATTTT.

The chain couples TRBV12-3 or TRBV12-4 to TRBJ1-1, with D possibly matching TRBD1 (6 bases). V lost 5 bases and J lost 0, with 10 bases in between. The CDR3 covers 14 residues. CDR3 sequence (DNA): TGTGCCAGCAGTGGGACACCCTTGAACACTGAAGCTTTCTTT. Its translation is CASSGTPLNTEAFF.

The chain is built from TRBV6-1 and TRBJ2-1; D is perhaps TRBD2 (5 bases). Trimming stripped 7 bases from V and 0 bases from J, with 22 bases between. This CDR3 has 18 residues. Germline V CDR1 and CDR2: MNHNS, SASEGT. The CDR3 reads CASNHEFSADRSYNEQFF. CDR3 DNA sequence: TGTGCCAGCAACCACGAATTTAGCGCGGATCGCTCCTACAATGAGCAGTTCTTC.